This T cell receptor (beta chain) stems from a study of CD8 T cells in Susac syndrome. RNA in amounts of about 0.5 to 1 ug was reverse transcribed with random hexamers. Amplification of TCR beta CDR3 across 54 Vbeta and 13 Jbeta was performed with immunoSEQ multiplex PCR. A single record per CDR3 protein comes from TCRdb applying MiXCR to the immunoSEQ multiplex PCR reads. The top ten clones hold approximately 0.3% of a sample with tens of thousands of distinct CDR3 sequences, roughly 94% of them seen once. V shed 0 bases, J shed 13 bases, and the junction held 12 bases outside the gene matches. Germline CDR1 and CDR2: SGHDN and FVKESK. This CDR3 is built from 15 residues. Purification of the CD8+ and CD4+ T cells relied on negative isolation, and TEMRA cells underwent FACS enrichment.

Sequenced sample: CD4+ T cells from PBMCs. The sequence derives from a human donor with Susac syndrome. The V gene is TRBV14, the J gene TRBJ2-5, with 9 bases that match TRBD2. For the CDR3, the DNA is TGTGCCAGCAGCCAAGATCCTCCGGGACTAGCCGGACTGTACTTC. Amino acid sequence: CASSQDPPGLAGLYF.